Below, 22 T cell receptor beta chains from the same sample are listed, as sequenced in a study of T cell repertoires in cytomegalovirus infection (dated by TCRdb to between 2018 and 2021). Sequencing instrument: Illumina HiSeq 1500. Using fastp trimming at Q25 and MiXCR clonotype assembly, TCRdb reanalyzed the public sequencing data and kept in-frame beta chains. Every distinct CDR3 protein forms one entry, paired with its most common genes and DNA. The sample has hundreds of thousands of distinct CDR3 sequences on record, about 40% of them singletons. 2.5% to 3% of the sample belongs to the ten largest clones. The specimen was PBMCs. These receptors were obtained from a human donor in good health (CMV status not recorded). Some clones in this sample may be carry-over from other donors' samples.

This clonotype was picked up many times. The chain is built from TRBV7-8 and TRBJ2-7; 7 bases line up with TRBD2. Trimming cost V 2 bases and J 2 bases; bases outside gene matches: 9. Germline CDR1 SGHVS, CDR2 FQNEAQ. This CDR3 is 16 amino acids long. The CDR3 coding sequence is TGTGCCAGCAGCTTACAAGGAAAGCGGGGAACCTACGAGCAGTACTTC. This codes for CASSLQGKRGTYEQYF.

This clonotype was counted a few times. V usage is TRBV6-4 and J usage is TRBJ2-1; D is undetermined. Per the germline V gene, CDR1 is MRHNA and CDR2 is SNTAGT. The CDR3 sequence is 12 residues long. V lost 3 bases and J lost 4, with 4 bases in between. The DNA for the CDR3 is TGTGCCAGCAGTGATCGGTACAATGAGCAGTTCTTC. It is translated as CASSDRYNEQFF.

On this clonotype: The junction shows a germline mismatch at one end, possibly a read error. The chain recombines TRBV7-9 with TRBJ1-1, with 8 bases aligning to TRBD1. The CDR3 is 15 amino acids. Germline-derived CDR1 and CDR2 are SEHNR and FQNEAQ (reference sequence). CDR3 in DNA: TGTTCCAGCATCCCCCAGACAGGACAGGGTACTGAAGCGTTCTTT. Protein sequence: CSSIPQTGQGTEAFF.

This clonotype was detected only a few times. This sequence joins TRBV7-2 and TRBJ1-2, with D possibly being TRBD1 (6 bases). The V gene's germline CDR1 is SGHTA and CDR2 FQGNSA. Trimming took 1 base from V and 8 from J, leaving 11 bases between them. This CDR3 region has 13 residues. The CDR3 region is CASSLDRGLGYTF. CDR3 bases: TGTGCCAGCAGCTTAGATAGGGGGTTAGGCTACACCTTC. The full variable domain, its missing parts supplied by reference TRBV7-2 and TRBJ1-2, is GAGVSQSPSNKVTEKGKDVELRCDPISGHTALYWYRQSLGQGLEFLIYFQGNSAPDKSGLPSDRFSAERTGGSVSTLTIQRTQQEDSAVYLCASSLDRGLGYTFGSGTRLTVV.

Concerning this clonotype: It is likely a read error, because the conserved phenylalanine at the end of the CDR3 is missing. The genes are TRBV12-3 or TRBV12-4 and TRBJ2-5; TRBD1 aligns across 7 bases. The J segment lost 5 bases and the V segment lost 6 bases, leaving 9 bases of the junction unmatched. CDR3 length: 14 amino acids. DNA for the CDR3: TGTGCCAGCAGAGGACAGGAGGTTAAGGAGACCCAGTACTTA. Protein: CASRGQEVKETQYL.

This rearrangement joins TRBV11-1 to TRBJ2-3; no clear D gene. Germline loops: CDR1 SGHAT, CDR2 FQDESV (reference sequence). V was pared by 6 bases and J by 8 bases, with 21 bases between. There are 15 residues in the CDR3. CDR3: CASSHSFDPAGTQYF. In nucleotides, the CDR3 is TGTGCCAGCAGTCACTCCTTCGATCCGGCCGGTACGCAGTATTTT. The variable domain in full, with the rest retrieved from reference TRBV11-1 and TRBJ2-3, is EAEVAQSPRYKITEKSQAVAFWCDPISGHATLYWYRQILGQGPELLVQFQDESVVDDSQLPKDRFSAERLKGVDSTLKIQPAELGDSAMYLCASSHSFDPAGTQYFGPGTRLTVL.

This clonotype was detected many times. The genes are TRBV7-9 and TRBJ2-7, with a weak D call TRBD1 (6 bases). The CDR3 spans 14 residues. Germline values: CDR1 SEHNR, CDR2 FQNEAQ (reference sequence). V was cut by 5 bases and J by 0 bases, with 11 bases left in between. CDR3 amino acids: CASSNTGTSYEQYF. The CDR3 nucleotides are TGTGCCAGCAGCAACACAGGGACCTCCTACGAGCAGTACTTC.

The CDR3 reads CSASRVPGTADSGANVLTF. CDR3 sequence (DNA): TGCAGTGCTAGTAGGGTCCCCGGGACTGCAGACTCTGGGGCCAACGTCCTGACTTTC. This rearrangement joins TRBV20-1 to TRBJ2-6; D may be TRBD2 (6 bases). Per germline, CDR1 DFQATT and CDR2 SNEGSKA (reference sequence). With 3 bases removed from V and 0 bases from J, the gap between germline ends came to 21 bases. The CDR3 is made up of 19 amino acids.

The chain has TRBV4-2 and TRBJ2-1; tentatively, D is TRBD2 (6 bases). Germline assignment: CDR1 LGHNA and CDR2 YNFKEQ. V shed 0 bases and J shed 4 bases, with 13 bases lying between them. The CDR3 totals 16 residues. DNA of the CDR3: TGTGCCAGCAGCCAAGATGCCGACGGGAGATACAATGAGCAGTTCTTC. Protein: CASSQDADGRYNEQFF.

This clonotype has only one observation. The chain employs TRBV24-1 and TRBJ2-7; 8 positions match TRBD1. CDR1 is KGHDR and CDR2 is SFDVKD in the germline V gene. This CDR3 has 14 residues. With V trimmed by 3 bases and J by 5 bases, 5 bases remained unmatched. CDR3: CATSDPDRGHEQYF. CDR3 sequence (DNA): TGTGCCACCAGTGATCCTGACAGGGGCCACGAGCAGTACTTC.

This clonotype was counted between two and nine times. This chain connects TRBV24-1 to TRBJ2-2, with a possible D match to TRBD2 (6 bases). CDR1 is KGHDR and CDR2 is SFDVKD in the germline V gene. The CDR3 has 19 residues. V was clipped by 5 bases and J by 0 bases, with 21 bases between them. This CDR3 reads CATSATLRDSPSNTGELFF. In DNA, the CDR3 is TGTGCCACCAGTGCAACCCTCCGGGACTCGCCGTCGAACACCGGGGAGCTGTTTTTT.

This chain links TRBV15 with TRBJ2-1; no clear D gene. Germline V gives CDR1 LNHNV, CDR2 YYDKDF (reference sequence). V was shortened by 5 bases and J by 10 bases, with 12 bases between the two germline ends. The CDR3 has 12 residues. The CDR3 coding sequence is TGTGCCACCAGCTATCTAGGGCGGGAGCAGTTCTTC. Translating it yields CATSYLGREQFF.

V and J are TRBV28 and TRBJ1-1; D uncertain. CDR1 and CDR2 from the germline V gene are MDHEN and SYDVKM. The CDR3 totals 14 residues. Trimming shortened V by 0 bases and J by 1 base, and 6 bases separated the two germline ends. The CDR3 DNA reads as TGTGCCAGCAGTTTATGGCAAACGAACACTGAAGCTTTCTTT. Protein: CASSLWQTNTEAFF.

This sequence joins TRBV5-4 and TRBJ1-3; TRBD1 is a possible D gene (5 bases). Germline CDR1 reads SGHNT; CDR2 reads YYREEE (reference sequence). Between the trimmed V and J ends, which lost 4 bases and 0 bases, there was a span of 14 bases. The CDR3 has 16 amino acids. The CDR3 DNA reads as TGTGCCAGCAGCCCTGGGGCTCCAGTCTCTGGAAACACCATATATTTT. Translated: CASSPGAPVSGNTIYF. The whole variable domain, filled in from reference TRBV5-4 and TRBJ1-3, reads ETGVTQSPTHLIKTRGQQVTLRCSSQSGHNTVSWYQQALGQGPQFIFQYYREEENGRGNFPPRFSGLQFPNYSSELNVNALELDDSALYLCASSPGAPVSGNTIYFGEGSWLTVV.

The sample holds a few counts of this clonotype. The rearrangement links TRBV7-2 to TRBJ1-6; D unresolved. V was clipped by 3 bases and J by 2 bases, with 5 bases between them. The CDR3 loop spans 14 amino acids. Germline-derived CDR1 and CDR2 are SGHTA and FQGNSA. The CDR3 protein is CASSLEAYNSPLHF. The CDR3 bases are TGTGCCAGCAGCTTGGAAGCCTATAATTCACCCCTCCACTTT. The full variable domain, with the rest looked up from reference TRBV7-2 and TRBJ1-6, is GAGVSQSPSNKVTEKGKDVELRCDPISGHTALYWYRQSLGQGLEFLIYFQGNSAPDKSGLPSDRFSAERTGGSVSTLTIQRTQQEDSAVYLCASSLEAYNSPLHFGNGTRLTVT.

This clonotype was observed many times. V and J are TRBV27 and TRBJ1-5, with 9 bases aligning to TRBD1. The CDR3 is 15 amino acids. The germline V gene has CDR1 MNHEY and CDR2 SMNVEV (reference sequence). The V segment lost 6 bases and the J segment 3 bases; nucleotides outside the gene matches: 6. CDR3 protein: CASSPGQGPNQPQHF. CDR3 nucleotide sequence: TGTGCCAGCAGCCCGGGACAGGGTCCCAATCAGCCCCAGCATTTT.

With regard to this clonotype: One junction end disagrees with the germline gene, perhaps due to a read error. The CDR3 protein is CSLDGTLKETDFSGANVLTF. The CDR3 DNA is TGCAGCCTTGACGGGACATTGAAAGAGACAGACTTTTCTGGGGCCAACGTCCTGACTTTC. The chain links TRBV29-1 to TRBJ2-6, with D tentatively TRBD1 (6 bases). From germline, CDR1 is SQVTM and CDR2 ANQGSEA. The CDR3 has 20 amino acids.

The chain is built from TRBV20-1 and TRBJ2-4, with D unresolved. CDR1 is DFQATT, CDR2 SNEGSKA, per germline (reference sequence). V was trimmed by 5 bases and J by 0 bases, leaving 8 bases between them. The CDR3 length is 13 residues. The CDR3 bases are TGCAGTGCTCCCAGACAAGCCAAAAACATTCAGTACTTC. Protein: CSAPRQAKNIQYF.

The chain recombines TRBV28 with TRBJ2-5; D gene uncertain. The CDR3 extends over 14 amino acids. Germline V gene sequence: CDR1 MDHEN, CDR2 SYDVKM. Trimming stripped 1 base from V and 4 bases from J, with 10 bases between. The CDR3 is CASSLLLRIETQYF. The CDR3 coding sequence is TGTGCCAGCAGTTTATTACTGCGAATAGAGACCCAGTACTTC.

This chain joins TRBV28 and TRBJ2-7; a possible D gene is TRBD2 (6 bases). Trimming stripped 8 bases from V and 6 bases from J, with 20 bases between. The CDR3 totals 14 residues. Germline V gene lookup returns CDR1 MDHEN and CDR2 SYDVKM. CDR3 sequence (DNA): TGTGCCAGCGGCGACGGGACTCCCTGGAGCGAGCAGTACTTC. Its translation: CASGDGTPWSEQYF. Using reference TRBV28 and TRBJ2-7 for the parts outside the CDR3, the full variable domain is DVKVTQSSRYLVKRTGEKVFLECVQDMDHENMFWYRQDPGLGLRLIYFSYDVKMKEKGDIPEGYSVSREKKERFSLILESASTNQTSMYLCASGDGTPWSEQYFGPGTRLTVT.

This chain joins TRBV4-1 and TRBJ2-3; D not certain. The V gene lost 0 bases and the J gene lost 6 bases, with 10 bases spanning the gap. Germline V gene sequence: CDR1 MGHRA, CDR2 YSYEKL. The CDR3 runs to 14 residues. The CDR3 region is CASSQDSRVDTQYF. The CDR3 DNA sequence: TGCGCCAGCAGCCAAGATAGCCGGGTGGATACGCAGTATTTT.

This clonotype was seen a few times. V usage is TRBV6-4 and J usage is TRBJ2-7; 8 nucleotides line up with TRBD2. Germline trimming cut 9 bases from V and 2 bases from J; bases unmatched to any gene: 9. Germline lookup yields CDR1 MRHNA and CDR2 SNTAGT. The CDR3 totals 14 residues. DNA for the CDR3: TGTGCCAGGGGAGAGCGGGAGAAAGCCTACGAGCAGTACTTC. Translated, it gives CARGEREKAYEQYF.